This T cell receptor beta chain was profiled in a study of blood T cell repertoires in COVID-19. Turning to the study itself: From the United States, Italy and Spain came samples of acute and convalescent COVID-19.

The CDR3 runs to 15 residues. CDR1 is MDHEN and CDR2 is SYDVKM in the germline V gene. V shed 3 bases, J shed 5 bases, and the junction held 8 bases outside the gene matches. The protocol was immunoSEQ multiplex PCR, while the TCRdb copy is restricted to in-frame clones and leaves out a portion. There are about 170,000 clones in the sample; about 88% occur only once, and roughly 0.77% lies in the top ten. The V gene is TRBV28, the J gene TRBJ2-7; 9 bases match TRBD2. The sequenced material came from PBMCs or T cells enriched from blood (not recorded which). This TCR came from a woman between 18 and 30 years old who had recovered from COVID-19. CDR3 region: CASSLAGGLADEQYF. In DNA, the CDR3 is TGTGCCAGCAGTTTGGCGGGAGGGCTCGCCGACGAGCAGTACTTC. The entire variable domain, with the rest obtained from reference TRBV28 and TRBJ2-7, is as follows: DVKVTQSSRYLVKRTGEKVFLECVQDMDHENMFWYRQDPGLGLRLIYFSYDVKMKEKGDIPEGYSVSREKKERFSLILESASTNQTSMYLCASSLAGGLADEQYFGPGTRLTVT.